Sequencing of this TCR beta chain was carried out in a study of shared T cell receptors in the human thymus. Sequenced by immunoSEQ multiplex PCR; TCRdb stores in-frame clones only, minus some. The sample records 720,000 or so clones, 70% to 90% being singletons. The V and J ends lost 4 bases and 8 bases respectively, with 14 bases between them. Germline V gene data show CDR1 as MDHEN and CDR2 as SYDVKM. The CDR3 sequence is 14 residues long. This sample also belongs to another study, concerning human thymus T cells. This second study says: The study used thymus tissue resected during corrective heart surgery.

The chain uses TRBV28 and TRBJ1-4, with D maybe TRBD1 (5 bases). This sequence originates from a girl less than two years old with a congenital heart defect. The sequenced sample consisted of thymocytes. For the CDR3, the DNA is TGTGCCAGCAGTTGCGGCAGGGTGGTGGAAAAACTGTTTTTT. The encoded protein is CASSCGRVVEKLFF.